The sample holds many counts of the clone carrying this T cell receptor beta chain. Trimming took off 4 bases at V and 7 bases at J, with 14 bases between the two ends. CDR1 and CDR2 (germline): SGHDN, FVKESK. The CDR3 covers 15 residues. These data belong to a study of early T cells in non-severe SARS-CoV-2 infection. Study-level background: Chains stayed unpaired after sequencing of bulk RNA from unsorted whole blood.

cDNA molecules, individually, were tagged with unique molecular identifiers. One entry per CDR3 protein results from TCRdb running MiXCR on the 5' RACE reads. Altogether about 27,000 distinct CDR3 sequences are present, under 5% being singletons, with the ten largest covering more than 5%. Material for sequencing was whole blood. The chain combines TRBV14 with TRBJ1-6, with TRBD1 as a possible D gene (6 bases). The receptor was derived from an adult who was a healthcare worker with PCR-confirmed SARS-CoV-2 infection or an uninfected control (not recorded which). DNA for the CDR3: TGTGCCAGCAGCCTAAGGGTGGGGGCAAATTCACCCCTCCACTTT. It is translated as CASSLRVGANSPLHF.